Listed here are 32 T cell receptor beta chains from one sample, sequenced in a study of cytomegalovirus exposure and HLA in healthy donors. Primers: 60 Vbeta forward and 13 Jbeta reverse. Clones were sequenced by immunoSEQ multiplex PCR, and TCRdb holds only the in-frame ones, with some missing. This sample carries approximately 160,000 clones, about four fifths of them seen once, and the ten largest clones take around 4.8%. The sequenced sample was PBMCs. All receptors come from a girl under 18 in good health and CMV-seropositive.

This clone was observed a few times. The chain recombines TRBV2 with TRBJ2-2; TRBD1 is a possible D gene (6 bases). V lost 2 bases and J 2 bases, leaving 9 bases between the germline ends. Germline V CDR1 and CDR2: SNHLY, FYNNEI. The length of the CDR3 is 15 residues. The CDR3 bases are TGTGCCAGCAGTGAAACAGGGTACAACACCGGGGAGCTGTTTTTT. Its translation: CASSETGYNTGELFF.

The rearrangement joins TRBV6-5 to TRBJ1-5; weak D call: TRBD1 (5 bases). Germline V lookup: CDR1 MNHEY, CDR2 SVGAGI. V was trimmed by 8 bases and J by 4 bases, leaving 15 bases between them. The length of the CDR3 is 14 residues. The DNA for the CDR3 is TGTGCCAGCCGCGTGGGGGGGAATAATCAGCCCCAGCATTTT. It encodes CASRVGGNNQPQHF.

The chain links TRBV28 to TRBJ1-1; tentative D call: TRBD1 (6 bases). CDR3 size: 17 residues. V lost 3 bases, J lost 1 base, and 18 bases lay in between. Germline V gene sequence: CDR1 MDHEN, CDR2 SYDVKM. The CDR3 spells CASSFAYRTVRNTEAFF. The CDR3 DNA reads TGTGCCAGCAGTTTCGCCTATAGGACAGTCAGGAACACTGAAGCTTTCTTT.

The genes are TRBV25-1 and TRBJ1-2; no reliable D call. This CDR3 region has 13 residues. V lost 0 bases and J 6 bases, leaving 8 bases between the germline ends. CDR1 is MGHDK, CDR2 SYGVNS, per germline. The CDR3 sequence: CASSEYPPNGYTF. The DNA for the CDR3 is TGTGCCAGCAGTGAATATCCACCTAATGGCTACACCTTC.

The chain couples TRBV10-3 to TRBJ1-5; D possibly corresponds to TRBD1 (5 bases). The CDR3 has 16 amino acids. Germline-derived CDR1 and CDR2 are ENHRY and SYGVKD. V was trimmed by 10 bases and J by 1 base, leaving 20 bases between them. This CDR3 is CATGGKGVGSNQPQHF. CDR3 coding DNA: TGTGCCACGGGGGGTAAGGGAGTAGGGAGCAATCAGCCCCAGCATTTT.

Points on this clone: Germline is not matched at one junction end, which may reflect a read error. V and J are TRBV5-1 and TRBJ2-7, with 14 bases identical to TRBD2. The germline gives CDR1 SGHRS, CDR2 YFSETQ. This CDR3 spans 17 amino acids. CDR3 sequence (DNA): TGCGCCAGCAGCTTGGCCGGGACTAGCGGGGGTCTTTACGTGCAGTACTTC. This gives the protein CASSLAGTSGGLYVQYF.

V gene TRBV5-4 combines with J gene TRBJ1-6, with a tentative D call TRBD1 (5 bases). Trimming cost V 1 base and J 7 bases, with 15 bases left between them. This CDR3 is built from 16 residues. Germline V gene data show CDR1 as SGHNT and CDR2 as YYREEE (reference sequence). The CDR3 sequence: CASSLSPGLINSPLHF. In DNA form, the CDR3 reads TGTGCCAGCAGCTTGTCTCCGGGACTGATCAATTCACCCCTCCACTTT.

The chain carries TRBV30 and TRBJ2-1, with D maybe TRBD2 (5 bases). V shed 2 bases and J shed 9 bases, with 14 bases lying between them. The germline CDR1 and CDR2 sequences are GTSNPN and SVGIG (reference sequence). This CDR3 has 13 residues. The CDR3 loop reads CAWSFFSGGEQFF. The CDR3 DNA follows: TGTGCCTGGAGTTTCTTCAGCGGAGGTGAGCAGTTCTTC. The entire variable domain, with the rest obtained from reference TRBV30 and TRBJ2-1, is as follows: SQTIHQWPATLVQPVGSPLSLECTVEGTSNPNLYWYRQAAGRGLQLLFYSVGIGQISSEVPQNLSASRPQDRQFILSSKKLLLSDSGFYLCAWSFFSGGEQFFGPGTRLTVL.

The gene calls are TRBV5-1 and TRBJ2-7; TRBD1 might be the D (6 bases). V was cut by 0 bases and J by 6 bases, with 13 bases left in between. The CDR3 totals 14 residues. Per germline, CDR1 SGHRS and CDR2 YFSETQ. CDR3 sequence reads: CASSLGGHGVEQYF. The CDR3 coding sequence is TGCGCCAGCAGCTTGGGGGGGCACGGGGTCGAGCAGTACTTC.

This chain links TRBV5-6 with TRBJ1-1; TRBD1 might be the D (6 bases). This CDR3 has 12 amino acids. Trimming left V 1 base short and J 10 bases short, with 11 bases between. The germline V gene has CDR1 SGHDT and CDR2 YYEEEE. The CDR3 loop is CASSLSTGTAFF. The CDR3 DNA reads TGTGCCAGCAGCTTGAGCACAGGGACAGCTTTCTTT.

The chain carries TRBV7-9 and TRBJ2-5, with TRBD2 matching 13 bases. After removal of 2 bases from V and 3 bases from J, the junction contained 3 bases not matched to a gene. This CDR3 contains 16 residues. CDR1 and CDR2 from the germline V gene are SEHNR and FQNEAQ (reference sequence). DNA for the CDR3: TGTGCCAGCAGCTTACTTGGGACTAGCGGGAAAGAGACCCAGTACTTC. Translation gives CASSLLGTSGKETQYF.

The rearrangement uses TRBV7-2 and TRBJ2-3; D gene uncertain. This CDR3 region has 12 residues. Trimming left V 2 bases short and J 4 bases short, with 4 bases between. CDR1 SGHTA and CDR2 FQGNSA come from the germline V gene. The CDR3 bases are TGTGCCAGCAGCTTACAGTCAGATACGCAGTATTTT. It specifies CASSLQSDTQYF.

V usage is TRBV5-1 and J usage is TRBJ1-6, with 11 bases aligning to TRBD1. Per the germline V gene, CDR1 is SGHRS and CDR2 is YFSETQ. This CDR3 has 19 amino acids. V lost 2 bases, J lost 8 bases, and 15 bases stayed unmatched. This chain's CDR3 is CASSFKPKSGTGGDSPLHF. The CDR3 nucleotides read TGCGCCAGCAGCTTCAAACCCAAGTCCGGGACAGGGGGGGATTCACCCCTCCACTTT.

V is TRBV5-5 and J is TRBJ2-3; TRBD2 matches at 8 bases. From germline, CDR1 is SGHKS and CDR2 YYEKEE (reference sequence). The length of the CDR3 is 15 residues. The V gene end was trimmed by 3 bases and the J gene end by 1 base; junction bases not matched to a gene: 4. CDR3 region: CASSSVAGRTDTQYF. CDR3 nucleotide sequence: TGTGCCAGCAGCTCAGTAGCGGGGCGCACAGATACGCAGTATTTT.

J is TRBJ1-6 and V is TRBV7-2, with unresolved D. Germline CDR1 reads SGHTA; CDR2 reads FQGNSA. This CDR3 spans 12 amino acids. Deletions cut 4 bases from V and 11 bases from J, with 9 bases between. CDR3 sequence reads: CASSYTQTPLHF. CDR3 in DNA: TGTGCCAGCAGCTACACCCAGACACCCCTCCACTTT.

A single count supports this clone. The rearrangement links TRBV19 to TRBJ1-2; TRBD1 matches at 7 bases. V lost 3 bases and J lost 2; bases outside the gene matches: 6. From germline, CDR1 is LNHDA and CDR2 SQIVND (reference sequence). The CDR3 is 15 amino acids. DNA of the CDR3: TGTGCCAGTAGTATTTTTACAGGGGTAAACTATGGCTACACCTTC. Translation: CASSIFTGVNYGYTF.

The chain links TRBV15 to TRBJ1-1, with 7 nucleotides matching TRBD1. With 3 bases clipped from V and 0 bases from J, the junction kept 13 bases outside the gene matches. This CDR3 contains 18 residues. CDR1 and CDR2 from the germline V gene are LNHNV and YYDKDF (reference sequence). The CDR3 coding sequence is TGTGCCACCAGCAGTGCGACAGGGTCGATGCCTGTGAACACTGAAGCTTTCTTT. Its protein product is CATSSATGSMPVNTEAFF.

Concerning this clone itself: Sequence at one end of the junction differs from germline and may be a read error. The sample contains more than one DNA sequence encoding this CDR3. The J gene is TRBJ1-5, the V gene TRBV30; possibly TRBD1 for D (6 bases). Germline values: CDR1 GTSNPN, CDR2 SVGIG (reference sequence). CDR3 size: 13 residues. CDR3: CAYQGYSNQPQHF. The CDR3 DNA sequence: TGCGCCTATCAGGGGTATAGCAATCAGCCCCAGCATTTT.

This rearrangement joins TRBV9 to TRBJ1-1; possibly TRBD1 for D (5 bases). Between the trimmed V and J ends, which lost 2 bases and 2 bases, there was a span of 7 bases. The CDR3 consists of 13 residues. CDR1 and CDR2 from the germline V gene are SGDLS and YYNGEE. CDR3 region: CASSVGTNTEAFF. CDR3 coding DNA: TGTGCCAGCAGCGTGGGGACTAACACTGAAGCTTTCTTT.

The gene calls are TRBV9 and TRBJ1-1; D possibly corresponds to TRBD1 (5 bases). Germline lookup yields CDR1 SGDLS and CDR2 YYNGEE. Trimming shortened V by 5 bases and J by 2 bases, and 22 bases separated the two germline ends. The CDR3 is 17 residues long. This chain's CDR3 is CASSDPKGEFPNTEAFF. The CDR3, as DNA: TGTGCCAGCAGTGACCCTAAAGGGGAATTCCCTAACACTGAAGCTTTCTTT.

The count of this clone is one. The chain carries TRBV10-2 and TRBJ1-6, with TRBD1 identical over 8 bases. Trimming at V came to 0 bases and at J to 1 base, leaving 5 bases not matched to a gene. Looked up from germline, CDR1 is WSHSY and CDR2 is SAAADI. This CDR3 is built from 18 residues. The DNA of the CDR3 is TGCGCCAGCAGTGAGTCTCTAAGGGACAGGTCCTATAATTCACCCCTCCACTTT. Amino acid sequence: CASSESLRDRSYNSPLHF.

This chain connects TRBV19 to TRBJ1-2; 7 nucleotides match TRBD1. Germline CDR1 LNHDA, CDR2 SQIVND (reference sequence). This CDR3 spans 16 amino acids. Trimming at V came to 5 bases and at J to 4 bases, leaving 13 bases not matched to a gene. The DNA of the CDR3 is TGTGCCAGTAGTCCTCAGGACAGGCCCGGGGCCTATGGCTACACCTTC. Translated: CASSPQDRPGAYGYTF.

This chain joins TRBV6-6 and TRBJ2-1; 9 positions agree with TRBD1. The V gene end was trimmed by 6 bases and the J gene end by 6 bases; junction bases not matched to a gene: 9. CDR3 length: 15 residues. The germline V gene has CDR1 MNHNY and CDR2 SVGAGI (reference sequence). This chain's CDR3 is CASSLQGAGFNEQFF. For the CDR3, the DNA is TGTGCCAGCAGCCTACAGGGGGCAGGTTTCAATGAGCAGTTCTTC.

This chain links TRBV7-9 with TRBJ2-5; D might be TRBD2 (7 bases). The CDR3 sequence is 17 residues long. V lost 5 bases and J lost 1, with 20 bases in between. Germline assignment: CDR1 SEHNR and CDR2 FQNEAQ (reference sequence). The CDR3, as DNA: TGTGCCAGCAGCCCGGGGGCGGGAGAGACGACCCAAGAGACCCAGTACTTC. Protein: CASSPGAGETTQETQYF.

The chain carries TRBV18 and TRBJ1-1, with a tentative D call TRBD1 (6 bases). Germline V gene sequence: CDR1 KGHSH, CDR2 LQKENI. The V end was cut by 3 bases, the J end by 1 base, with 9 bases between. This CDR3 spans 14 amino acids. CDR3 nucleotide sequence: TGTGCCAGCTCACCGTGGGGGCCGAACACTGAAGCTTTCTTT. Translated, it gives CASSPWGPNTEAFF.

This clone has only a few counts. In nucleotides, the CDR3 is TGTGCCAGCAGCCTCAAAGACAGGATAAGTTTATATTTT. This sequence encodes CASSLKDRISLYF. The V gene is TRBV7-9, the J gene TRBJ1-3, with a possible D match to TRBD1 (6 bases). This CDR3 has 13 amino acids. Germline-derived CDR1 and CDR2 are SEHNR and FQNEAQ (reference sequence). Trimming removed 5 bases at V and 14 bases at J, with 19 bases between.

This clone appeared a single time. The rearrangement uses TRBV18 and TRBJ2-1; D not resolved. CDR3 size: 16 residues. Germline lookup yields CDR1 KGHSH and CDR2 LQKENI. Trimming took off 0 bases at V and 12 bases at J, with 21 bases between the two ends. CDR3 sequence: CASSPPPTYPVDMQFF. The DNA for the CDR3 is TGTGCCAGCTCACCACCGCCAACTTATCCGGTCGATATGCAGTTCTTC.

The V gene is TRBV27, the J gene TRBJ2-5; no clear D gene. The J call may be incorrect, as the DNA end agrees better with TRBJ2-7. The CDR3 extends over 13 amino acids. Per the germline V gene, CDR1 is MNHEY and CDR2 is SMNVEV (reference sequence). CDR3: CASSLGPTYEQYF. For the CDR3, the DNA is TGTGCCAGCAGTTTGGGCCCCACCTACGAGCAGTACTTC.

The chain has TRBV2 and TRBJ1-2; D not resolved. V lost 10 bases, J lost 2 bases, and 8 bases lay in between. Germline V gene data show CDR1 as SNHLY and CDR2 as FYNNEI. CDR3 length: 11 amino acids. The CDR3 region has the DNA TGTGCCAATCGCGAGAACTATGGCTACACCTTC. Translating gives CANRENYGYTF.

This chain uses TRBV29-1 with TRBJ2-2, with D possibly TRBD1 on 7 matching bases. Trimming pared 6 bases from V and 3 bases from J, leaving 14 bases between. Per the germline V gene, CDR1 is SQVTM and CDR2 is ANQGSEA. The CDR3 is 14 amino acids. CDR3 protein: CSVRQGGDTGELFF. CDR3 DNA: TGCAGCGTCCGACAGGGAGGCGACACCGGGGAGCTGTTTTTT.

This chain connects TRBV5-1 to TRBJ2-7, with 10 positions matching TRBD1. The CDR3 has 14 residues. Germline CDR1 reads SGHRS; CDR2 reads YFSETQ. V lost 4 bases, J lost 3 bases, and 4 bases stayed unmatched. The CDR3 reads CASSPGTGVYEQYF. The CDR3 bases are TGCGCCAGCAGCCCCGGGACAGGGGTCTACGAGCAGTACTTC.

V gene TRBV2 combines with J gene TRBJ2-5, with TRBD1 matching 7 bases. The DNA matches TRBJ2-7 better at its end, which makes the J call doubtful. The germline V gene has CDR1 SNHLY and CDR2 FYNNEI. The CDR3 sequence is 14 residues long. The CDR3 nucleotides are TGTGCCAGCAGCAGACAGGGCATTAACTACGAGCAGTACTTC. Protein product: CASSRQGINYEQYF.